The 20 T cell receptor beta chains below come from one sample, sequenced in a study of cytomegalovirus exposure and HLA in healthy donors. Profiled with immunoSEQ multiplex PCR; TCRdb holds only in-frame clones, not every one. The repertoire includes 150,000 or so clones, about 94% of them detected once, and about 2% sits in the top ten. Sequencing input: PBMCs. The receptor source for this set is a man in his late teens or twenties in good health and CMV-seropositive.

This chain's CDR3 is CASSESGARVDEQFF. Written as DNA, the CDR3 is TGTGCCAGCAGTGAATCGGGAGCGAGGGTTGATGAGCAGTTCTTC. The V and J genes are TRBV25-1 and TRBJ2-1, with D possibly being TRBD2 (6 bases). Germline CDR1 is MGHDK and CDR2 is SYGVNS. This CDR3 is 15 amino acids long. Trimming removed 1 base at V and 8 bases at J, with 15 bases between.

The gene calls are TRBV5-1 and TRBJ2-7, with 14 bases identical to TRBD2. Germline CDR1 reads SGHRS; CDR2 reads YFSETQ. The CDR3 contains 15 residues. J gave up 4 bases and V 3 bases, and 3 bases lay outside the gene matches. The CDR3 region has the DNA TGCGCCAGCAGCTGGACTAGCGGGAGGTTTTACGAGCAGTACTTC. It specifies CASSWTSGRFYEQYF.

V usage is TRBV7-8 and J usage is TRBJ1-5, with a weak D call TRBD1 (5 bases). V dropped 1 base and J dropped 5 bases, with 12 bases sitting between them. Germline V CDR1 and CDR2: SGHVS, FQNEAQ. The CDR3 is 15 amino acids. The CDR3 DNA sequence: TGTGCCAGCAGCTTAGGGGGTCGACAGCATCAGCCCCAGCATTTT. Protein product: CASSLGGRQHQPQHF.

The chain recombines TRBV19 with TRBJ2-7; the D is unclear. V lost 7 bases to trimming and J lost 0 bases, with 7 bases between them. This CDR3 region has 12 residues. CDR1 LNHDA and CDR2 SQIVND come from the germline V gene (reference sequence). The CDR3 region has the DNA TGTGCCAGTATATCGAGCTCCTACGAGCAGTACTTC. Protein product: CASISSSYEQYF.

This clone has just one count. In nucleotides, the CDR3 is TGTGCCAGCAGTTTACCGGGACAGCAGAACGAGCAGTACTTC. Residues: CASSLPGQQNEQYF. The V call is TRBV28, the J call TRBJ2-7; 7 bases are shared with TRBD1. Looked up from germline, CDR1 is MDHEN and CDR2 is SYDVKM. V lost 2 bases to trimming and J lost 5 bases; unmatched junction nucleotides: 6. There are 14 residues in the CDR3.

The CDR3 region is CASSLLPPADTGELFF. The CDR3 coding sequence is TGTGCCAGCAGTTTATTGCCCCCTGCGGACACCGGGGAGCTGTTTTTT. The chain uses TRBV27 and TRBJ2-2; D ambiguous. The CDR3 extends over 16 amino acids. The germline V and J ends were trimmed by 1 base and 3 bases, with 12 bases remaining between them. Per the germline V gene, CDR1 is MNHEY and CDR2 is SMNVEV (reference sequence).

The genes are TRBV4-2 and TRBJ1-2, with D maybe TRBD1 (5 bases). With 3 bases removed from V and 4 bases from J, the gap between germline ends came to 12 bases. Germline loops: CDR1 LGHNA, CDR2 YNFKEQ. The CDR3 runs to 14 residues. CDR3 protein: CASSQGGRSYGYTF. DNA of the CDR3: TGTGCCAGCAGCCAGGGGGGACGGAGCTATGGCTACACCTTC.

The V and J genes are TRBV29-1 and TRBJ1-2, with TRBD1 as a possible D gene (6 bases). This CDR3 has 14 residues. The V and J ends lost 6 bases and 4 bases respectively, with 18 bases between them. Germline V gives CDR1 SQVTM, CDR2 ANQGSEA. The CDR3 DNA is TGCAGCGTCGGGGAAGAGGGGGGGATCTATGGCTACACCTTC. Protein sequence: CSVGEEGGIYGYTF. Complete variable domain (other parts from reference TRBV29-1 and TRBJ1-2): SAVISQKPSRDICQRGTSLTIQCQVDSQVTMMFWYRQQPGQSLTLIATANQGSEATYESGFVIDKFPISRPNLTFSTLTVSNMSPEDSSIYLCSVGEEGGIYGYTFGSGTRLTVV.

DNA for the CDR3: TGTGCCAGCAGTCACGGGATCTCCTACGAGCAGTACTTC. Protein: CASSHGISYEQYF. The chain uses TRBV6-6 and TRBJ2-7; perhaps TRBD2 as D (5 bases). Trimming removed 5 bases from V and 0 bases from J, with 8 bases in between. The CDR3 loop spans 13 amino acids. CDR1 and CDR2 from the germline V gene are MNHNY and SVGAGI (reference sequence).

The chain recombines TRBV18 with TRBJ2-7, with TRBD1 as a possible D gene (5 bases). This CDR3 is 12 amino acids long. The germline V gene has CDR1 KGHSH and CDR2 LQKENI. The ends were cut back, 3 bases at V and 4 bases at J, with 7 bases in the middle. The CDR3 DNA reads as TGTGCCAGCTCACCGAGACAGTACGAGCAGTACTTC. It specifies CASSPRQYEQYF.

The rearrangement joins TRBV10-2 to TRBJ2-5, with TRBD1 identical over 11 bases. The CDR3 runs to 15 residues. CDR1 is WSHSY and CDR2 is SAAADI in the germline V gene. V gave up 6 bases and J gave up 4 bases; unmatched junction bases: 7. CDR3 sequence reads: CASSPGTGGSETQYF. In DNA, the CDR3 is TGCGCCAGCAGCCCCGGGACAGGGGGGTCAGAGACCCAGTACTTC.

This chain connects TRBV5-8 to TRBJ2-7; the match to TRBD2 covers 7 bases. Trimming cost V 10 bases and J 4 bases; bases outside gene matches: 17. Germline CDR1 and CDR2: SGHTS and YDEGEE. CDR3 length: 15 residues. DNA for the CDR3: TGTGCCGGGAGGGACTACCCTGGCCCGAAATACGAGCAGTACTTC. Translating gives CAGRDYPGPKYEQYF.

The CDR3 sequence: CASSEGLAADTQYF. CDR3 nucleotides: TGTGCCAGCAGTGAGGGCCTAGCGGCAGATACGCAGTATTTT. The rearrangement joins TRBV2 to TRBJ2-3, with TRBD2 matching over 7 bases. The junction had 4 bases not matched to a gene; V was cut back by 3 bases and J by 4 bases. Germline CDR1 is SNHLY and CDR2 is FYNNEI. The CDR3 sequence is 14 residues long.

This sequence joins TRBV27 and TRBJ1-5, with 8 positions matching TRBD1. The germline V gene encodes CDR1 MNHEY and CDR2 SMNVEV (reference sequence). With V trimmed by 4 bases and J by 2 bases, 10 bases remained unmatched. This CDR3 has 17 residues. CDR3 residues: CASSSFPMTGGNQPQHF. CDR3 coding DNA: TGTGCCAGCAGTTCCTTCCCCATGACAGGGGGCAATCAGCCCCAGCATTTT.

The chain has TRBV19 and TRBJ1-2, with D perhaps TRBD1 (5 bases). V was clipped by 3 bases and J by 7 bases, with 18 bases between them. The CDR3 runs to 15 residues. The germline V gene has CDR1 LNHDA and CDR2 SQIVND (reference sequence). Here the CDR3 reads CASSIEYRLPGGYTF. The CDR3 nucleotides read TGTGCCAGTAGTATTGAATACAGGCTCCCCGGTGGCTACACCTTC.

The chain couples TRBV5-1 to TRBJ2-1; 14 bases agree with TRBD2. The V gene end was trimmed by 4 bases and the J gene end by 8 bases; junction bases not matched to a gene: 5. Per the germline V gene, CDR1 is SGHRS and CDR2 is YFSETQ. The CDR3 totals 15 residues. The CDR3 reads CASSPRLAGGDEQFF. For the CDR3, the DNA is TGCGCCAGCAGCCCTCGACTAGCGGGAGGGGATGAGCAGTTCTTC.

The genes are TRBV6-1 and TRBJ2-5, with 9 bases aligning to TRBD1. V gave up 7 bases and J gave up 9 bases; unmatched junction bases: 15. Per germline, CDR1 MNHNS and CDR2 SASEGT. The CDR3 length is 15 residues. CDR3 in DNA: TGTGCCAGCACCTTGCCGGGACAGGGTTCATCTGCCCAGTACTTC. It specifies CASTLPGQGSSAQYF.

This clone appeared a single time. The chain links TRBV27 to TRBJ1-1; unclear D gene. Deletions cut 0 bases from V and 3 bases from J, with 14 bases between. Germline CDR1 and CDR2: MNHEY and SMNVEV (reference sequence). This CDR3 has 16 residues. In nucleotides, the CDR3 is TGTGCCAGCAGTTTATCGGGCACATGGCTCTACACTGAAGCTTTCTTT. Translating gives CASSLSGTWLYTEAFF.

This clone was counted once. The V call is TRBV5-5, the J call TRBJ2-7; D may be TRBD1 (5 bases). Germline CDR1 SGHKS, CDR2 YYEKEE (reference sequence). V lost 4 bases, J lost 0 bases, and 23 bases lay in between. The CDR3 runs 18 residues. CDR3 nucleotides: TGTGCCAGCAGCCCCTACGTAGGGGCAGACACCAACTCCTACGAGCAGTACTTC. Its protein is CASSPYVGADTNSYEQYF.

The CDR3 here is CACRTSVGTGELFF. In DNA form, the CDR3 reads TGTGCCTGTAGGACTAGCGTAGGCACCGGGGAGCTGTTTTTT. This sequence joins TRBV27 and TRBJ2-2, with 9 bases aligning to TRBD2. This CDR3 has 14 amino acids. The V and J ends lost 11 bases and 4 bases, in that order; junction bases with no gene match: 8. CDR1 MNHEY and CDR2 SMNVEV come from the germline V gene (reference sequence).